This is a list of T cell receptor beta chains from one sample in a study of blood T cell repertoires in COVID-19. Here immunoSEQ multiplex PCR was the method, and the copy in TCRdb shows in-frame clones only, minus some. This sample has 100,000 to 150,000 clones, with approximately 74% found just once. Source material: peripheral blood. All receptors come from a man between 60 and 75 years old with acute or convalescent COVID-19. The CDR3 runs from the conserved cysteine through the conserved F or W. Each record gives: D gene, V gene, J gene, clone size, CDR3 protein, CDR3 DNA. The D gene is left open where the match is weak. For some rows the clone size is stated as once, few or many, or as a class when expanded; others skip it.

d_gene: .
v_gene: TRBV11-1
j_gene: TRBJ2-3
abundance: .
CDR3aa: CASSLVLESPQYF
CDR3nt: TGTGCCAGCAGCTTAGTACTAGAATCTCCGCAGTATTTT

d_gene: .
v_gene: TRBV15
j_gene: TRBJ2-5
abundance: .
CDR3aa: CATSRPPTGQETQYF
CDR3nt: TGTGCCACCAGCAGGCCCCCGACGGGCCAAGAGACCCAGTACTTC

d_gene: .
v_gene: TRBV25-1
j_gene: TRBJ1-5
abundance: .
CDR3aa: CASSDSLSNQPQHF
CDR3nt: TGTGCCAGCAGTGATTCCTTGAGCAATCAGCCCCAGCATTTT

d_gene: .
v_gene: TRBV3-1/TRBV3-2
j_gene: TRBJ1-1
abundance: few
CDR3aa: CASSQESGHPRAFF
CDR3nt: TGTGCCAGCAGCCAAGAATCCGGTCACCCTCGGGCTTTCTTT

d_gene: TRBD1
v_gene: TRBV9
j_gene: TRBJ1-4
abundance: .
CDR3aa: CASSPGQLNEKLFF
CDR3nt: TGTGCCAGCTCTCCGGGACAGCTAAATGAAAAACTGTTTTTT

d_gene: TRBD1
v_gene: TRBV2
j_gene: TRBJ1-1
abundance: .
CDR3aa: CASFLDRANTEAFF
CDR3nt: TGTGCCAGCTTCCTGGACAGGGCGAACACTGAAGCTTTCTTT

d_gene: TRBD2
v_gene: TRBV10-3
j_gene: TRBJ2-3
abundance: few
CDR3aa: CAIRAGGLTDTQYF
CDR3nt: TGTGCCATCAGAGCGGGAGGACTCACAGATACGCAGTATTTT

d_gene: TRBD1
v_gene: TRBV10-3
j_gene: TRBJ1-2
abundance: .
CDR3aa: CAISEPPPRRQGSYGYTF
CDR3nt: TGTGCCATCAGTGAGCCGCCCCCTCGTAGACAGGGTAGCTATGGCTACACCTTC

d_gene: TRBD2
v_gene: TRBV7-8
j_gene: TRBJ2-3
abundance: once
CDR3aa: CASSKGLAGGRKITDTQYF
CDR3nt: TGTGCCAGCAGCAAAGGACTAGCGGGGGGCCGGAAAATCACAGATACGCAGTATTTT

d_gene: TRBD2
v_gene: TRBV7-9
j_gene: TRBJ2-3
abundance: .
CDR3aa: CASSFGILGGGAVDTQYF
CDR3nt: TGTGCCAGCAGCTTTGGAATTCTGGGCGGGGGGGCCGTTGATACGCAGTATTTT

d_gene: .
v_gene: TRBV21-1
j_gene: TRBJ1-1
abundance: .
CDR3aa: CASSKGDRGNTEAFF
CDR3nt: TGTGCCAGCAGCAAGGGGGACAGGGGGAACACTGAAGCTTTCTTT

d_gene: .
v_gene: TRBV27
j_gene: TRBJ1-4
abundance: .
CDR3aa: CASSSEGNREKLFF
CDR3nt: TGTGCCAGCAGCTCCGAGGGCAATAGGGAAAAACTGTTTTTT

d_gene: TRBD2
v_gene: TRBV9
j_gene: TRBJ2-3
abundance: .
CDR3aa: CASSGRTSGSSTDTQYF
CDR3nt: TGTGCCAGCAGCGGGAGGACTAGCGGATCCTCCACAGATACGCAGTATTTT

d_gene: TRBD1
v_gene: TRBV19
j_gene: TRBJ1-2
abundance: .
CDR3aa: CASSPPRRTGNYTF
CDR3nt: TGTGCCAGTAGTCCGCCACGTCGGACAGGGAACTACACCTTC

d_gene: .
v_gene: TRBV7-9
j_gene: TRBJ2-3
abundance: few
CDR3aa: CASSRALGIGTDTQYF
CDR3nt: TGTGCCAGCAGTCGAGCCCTAGGTATAGGCACAGATACGCAGTATTTT

d_gene: TRBD2
v_gene: TRBV11-3
j_gene: TRBJ2-3
abundance: .
CDR3aa: CASSLEPGLASQYF
CDR3nt: TGTGCCAGCAGCTTAGAGCCGGGACTAGCGTCGCAGTATTTT

d_gene: .
v_gene: TRBV5-1
j_gene: TRBJ1-1
abundance: .
CDR3aa: CASSPIGTLNTEAFF
CDR3nt: TGCGCCAGCAGCCCGATCGGGACACTGAACACTGAAGCTTTCTTT

d_gene: .
v_gene: TRBV14
j_gene: TRBJ2-6
abundance: .
CDR3aa: CASSTQGANVLTF
CDR3nt: TGTGCCAGCAGCACACAGGGGGCCAACGTCCTGACTTTC

d_gene: TRBD1
v_gene: TRBV19
j_gene: TRBJ1-1
abundance: .
CDR3aa: CASSIPDRGPQTEAFF
CDR3nt: TGTGCCAGTAGTATCCCCGACAGGGGCCCCCAGACTGAAGCTTTCTTT

d_gene: .
v_gene: TRBV6-2/TRBV6-3
j_gene: TRBJ1-5
abundance: .
CDR3aa: CASSYSRRRSIVSNQPQHF
CDR3nt: TGTGCCAGCAGTTACTCGAGGAGGAGGTCTATAGTGAGCAATCAGCCCCAGCATTTT

d_gene: TRBD2
v_gene: TRBV7-9
j_gene: TRBJ2-7
abundance: .
CDR3aa: CASTKRGYYEQYF
CDR3nt: TGTGCCAGCACAAAGCGGGGGTACTACGAGCAGTACTTC

d_gene: TRBD2
v_gene: TRBV7-9
j_gene: TRBJ2-1
abundance: .
CDR3aa: CANQASGLGDLGQFF
CDR3nt: TGTGCCAACCAAGCCTCGGGACTAGGAGATCTAGGGCAGTTCTTC

d_gene: TRBD1
v_gene: TRBV29-1
j_gene: TRBJ1-1
abundance: .
CDR3aa: CSGQTGGVGNTEAFF
CDR3nt: TGCAGCGGACAGACAGGGGGTGTAGGCAACACTGAAGCTTTCTTT

d_gene: .
v_gene: TRBV18
j_gene: TRBJ2-7
abundance: few
CDR3aa: CASSPKAQGRNEQYF
CDR3nt: TGTGCCAGCTCACCCAAAGCACAGGGGAGGAATGAGCAGTACTTC

d_gene: .
v_gene: TRBV29-1
j_gene: TRBJ2-3
abundance: .
CDR3aa: CSVKQRGFISSTDTQYF
CDR3nt: TGCAGCGTAAAACAACGGGGATTCATCTCTAGCACAGATACGCAGTATTTT

d_gene: TRBD2
v_gene: TRBV7-9
j_gene: TRBJ2-7
abundance: .
CDR3aa: CASSMSGRFDEQYF
CDR3nt: TGTGCCAGCAGCATGAGCGGGAGATTCGACGAGCAGTACTTC

d_gene: TRBD1
v_gene: TRBV7-8
j_gene: TRBJ1-2
abundance: .
CDR3aa: CASSSAGGLGYGYTF
CDR3nt: TGTGCCAGCAGCTCGGCAGGGGGCCTAGGCTATGGCTACACCTTC

d_gene: .
v_gene: TRBV7-2
j_gene: TRBJ1-2
abundance: .
CDR3aa: CASSLDPGKYGYTF
CDR3nt: TGTGCCAGCAGCTTAGACCCAGGGAAGTATGGCTACACCTTC

d_gene: .
v_gene: TRBV5-1
j_gene: TRBJ1-4
abundance: .
CDR3aa: CASSLAPGGGNEKLFF
CDR3nt: TGCGCCAGCAGCTTGGCCCCTGGGGGAGGTAATGAAAAACTGTTTTTT

d_gene: .
v_gene: TRBV7-3
j_gene: TRBJ1-2
abundance: few
CDR3aa: CASSLSRGGQNGYTF
CDR3nt: TGTGCCAGCAGCTTAAGCCGGGGCGGACAGAATGGCTACACCTTC

d_gene: .
v_gene: TRBV29-1
j_gene: TRBJ2-7
abundance: .
CDR3aa: CSVATGQSSYEQYF
CDR3nt: TGCAGCGTCGCGACAGGCCAGAGCTCCTACGAGCAGTACTTC

d_gene: .
v_gene: TRBV5-5
j_gene: TRBJ1-4
abundance: .
CDR3aa: CASSLVSTGNEKLFF
CDR3nt: TGTGCCAGCAGCTTGGTTTCAACGGGTAATGAAAAACTGTTTTTT

d_gene: .
v_gene: TRBV5-1
j_gene: TRBJ2-7
abundance: few
CDR3aa: CASSLDKYEQYF
CDR3nt: TGCGCCAGCAGCTTGGACAAATACGAGCAGTACTTC

d_gene: TRBD1
v_gene: TRBV30
j_gene: TRBJ1-1
abundance: .
CDR3aa: CAWSATGGFTEAFF
CDR3nt: TGTGCCTGGAGCGCAACAGGGGGCTTCACTGAAGCTTTCTTT

d_gene: TRBD1
v_gene: TRBV19
j_gene: TRBJ2-3
abundance: .
CDR3aa: CASSNSGTGVEDTQYF
CDR3nt: TGTGCCAGTAGCAACTCCGGGACAGGGGTTGAAGATACGCAGTATTTT

d_gene: .
v_gene: TRBV24-1
j_gene: TRBJ1-5
abundance: .
CDR3aa: CATSDRGGNQPQHF
CDR3nt: TGTGCCACCAGTGATAGGGGGGGGAATCAGCCCCAGCATTTT

d_gene: TRBD1
v_gene: TRBV15
j_gene: TRBJ2-7
abundance: few
CDR3aa: CATSGGRQGAQQYF
CDR3nt: TGTGCCACCAGCGGTGGGAGACAGGGGGCCCAGCAGTACTTC

d_gene: .
v_gene: TRBV7-3
j_gene: TRBJ2-3
abundance: .
CDR3aa: CASREQSTDTQYF
CDR3nt: TGTGCCAGCAGAGAACAGAGCACAGATACGCAGTATTTT

d_gene: .
v_gene: TRBV11-2
j_gene: TRBJ2-7
abundance: .
CDR3aa: CASSPGKVYEQYF
CDR3nt: TGTGCCAGCAGCCCCGGGAAAGTCTACGAGCAGTACTTC

d_gene: TRBD1
v_gene: TRBV4-2
j_gene: TRBJ2-3
abundance: .
CDR3aa: CASSSQGGPEGDTQYF
CDR3nt: TGTGCCAGCAGCTCACAGGGGGGACCCGAAGGGGATACGCAGTATTTT

d_gene: .
v_gene: TRBV2
j_gene: TRBJ1-5
abundance: .
CDR3aa: CASQTQGHSNQPQHF
CDR3nt: TGTGCCAGCCAAACTCAGGGGCATAGCAATCAGCCCCAGCATTTT

d_gene: TRBD1
v_gene: TRBV6-5
j_gene: TRBJ1-2
abundance: once
CDR3aa: CASRTGGRGYGYTF
CDR3nt: TGTGCCAGCAGAACAGGGGGCAGGGGCTATGGCTACACCTTC

d_gene: TRBD1
v_gene: TRBV29-1
j_gene: TRBJ1-3
abundance: .
CDR3aa: CSGLQGVGNTIYF
CDR3nt: TGCAGCGGGCTACAGGGGGTGGGAAACACCATATATTTT

d_gene: TRBD2
v_gene: TRBV4-2
j_gene: TRBJ2-1
abundance: .
CDR3aa: CASSPLGGGYNEQFF
CDR3nt: TGTGCCAGCAGCCCATTGGGGGGGGGCTACAATGAGCAGTTCTTC

d_gene: .
v_gene: TRBV20-1
j_gene: TRBJ2-7
abundance: .
CDR3aa: CSASRGLGDEQYF
CDR3nt: TGCAGTGCTAGTCGAGGGTTAGGTGACGAGCAGTACTTC

d_gene: .
v_gene: TRBV5-6
j_gene: TRBJ1-6
abundance: .
CDR3aa: CASLMGQSNSPLHF
CDR3nt: TGTGCCTCTCTTATGGGACAAAGTAATTCACCCCTCCACTTT